This entry concerns a single T cell receptor (beta chain). This sample is part of a study of blood T cell repertoires in COVID-19. About the research overall: The United States, Italy and Spain supplied acute and convalescent COVID-19 samples. PBMCs, B-cell-depleted T cells, or T cells provided the cDNA or gDNA that made up the material.

Trimming took 3 bases from V and 2 from J, leaving 9 bases between them. Looked up from germline, CDR1 is SGDLS and CDR2 is YYNGEE. The CDR3 is 14 residues long. Per the original methods: For nucleated cells, counts were estimated from reference gene primer amplification. Assay: immunoSEQ multiplex PCR; the TCRdb copy retains only in-frame clones and omits some. The D gene and trimming were derived from the DNA, and the V and J assignments and clone size from that table. The repertoire holds 200,000 to 300,000 clones, approximately 84% seen once, with 2.5% to 3.5% in the top ten. Sequenced material: peripheral blood. This chain links TRBV9 with TRBJ1-5; the D gene is possibly TRBD1 (5 bases). This TCR came from a woman aged 30 to 39 who had recovered from COVID-19. The CDR3 is CASSAGGGNQPQHF. Here the CDR3 DNA reads TGTGCCAGCAGCGCGGGGGGGGGCAATCAGCCCCAGCATTTT.